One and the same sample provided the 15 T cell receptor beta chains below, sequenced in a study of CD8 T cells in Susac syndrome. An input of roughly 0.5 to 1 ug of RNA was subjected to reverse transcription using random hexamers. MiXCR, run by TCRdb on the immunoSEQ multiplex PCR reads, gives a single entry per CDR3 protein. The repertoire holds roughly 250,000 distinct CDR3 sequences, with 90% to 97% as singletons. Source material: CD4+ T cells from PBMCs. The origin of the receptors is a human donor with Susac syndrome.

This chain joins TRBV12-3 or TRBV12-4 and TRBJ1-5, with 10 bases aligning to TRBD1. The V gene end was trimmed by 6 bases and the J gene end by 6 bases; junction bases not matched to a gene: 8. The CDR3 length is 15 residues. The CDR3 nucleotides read TGTGCCAGCAGCCCTGACAGGGGGCGCGGTCAGCCCCAGCATTTT. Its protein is CASSPDRGRGQPQHF.

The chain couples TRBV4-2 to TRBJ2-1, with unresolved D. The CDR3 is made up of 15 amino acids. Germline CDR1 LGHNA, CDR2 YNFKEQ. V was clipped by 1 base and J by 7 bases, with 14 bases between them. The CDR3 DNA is TGTGCCAGCAGCCAAGTTACCCCCCTGGGGAATGAGCAGTTCTTC. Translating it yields CASSQVTPLGNEQFF.

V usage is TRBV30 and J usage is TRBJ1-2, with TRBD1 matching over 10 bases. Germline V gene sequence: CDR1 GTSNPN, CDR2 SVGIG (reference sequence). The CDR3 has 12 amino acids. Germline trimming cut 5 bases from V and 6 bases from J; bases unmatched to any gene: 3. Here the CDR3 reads CAWGQGVDGYTF. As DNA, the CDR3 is TGTGCCTGGGGACAGGGGGTGGATGGCTACACCTTC. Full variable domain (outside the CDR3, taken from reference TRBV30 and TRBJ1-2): SQTIHQWPATLVQPVGSPLSLECTVEGTSNPNLYWYRQAAGRGLQLLFYSVGIGQISSEVPQNLSASRPQDRQFILSSKKLLLSDSGFYLCAWGQGVDGYTFGSGTRLTVV.

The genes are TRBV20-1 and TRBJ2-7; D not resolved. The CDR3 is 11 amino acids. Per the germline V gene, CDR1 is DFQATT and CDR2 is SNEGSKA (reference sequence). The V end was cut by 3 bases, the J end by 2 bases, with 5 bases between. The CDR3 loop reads CSASRPYEQYF. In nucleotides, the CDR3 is TGCAGTGCTAGCCGCCCCTACGAGCAGTACTTC.

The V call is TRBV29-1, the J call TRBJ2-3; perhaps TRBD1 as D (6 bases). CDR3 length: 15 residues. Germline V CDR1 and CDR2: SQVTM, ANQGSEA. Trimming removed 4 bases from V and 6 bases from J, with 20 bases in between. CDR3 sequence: CSVAVRRGSMDTQYF. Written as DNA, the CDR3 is TGCAGCGTTGCCGTTCGAAGGGGGAGTATGGATACGCAGTATTTT.

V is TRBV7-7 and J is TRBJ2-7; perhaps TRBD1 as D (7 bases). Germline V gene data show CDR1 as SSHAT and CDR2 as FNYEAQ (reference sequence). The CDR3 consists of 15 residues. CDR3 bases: TGTGCTAGCGGTCCAAGACAGGGCTTCTCCTACGAGCAGTACTTC. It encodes CASGPRQGFSYEQYF.

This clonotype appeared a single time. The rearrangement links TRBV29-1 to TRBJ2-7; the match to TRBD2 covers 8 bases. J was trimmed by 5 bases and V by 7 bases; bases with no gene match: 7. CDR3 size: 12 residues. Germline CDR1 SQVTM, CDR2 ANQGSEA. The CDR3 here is CSAGRDLNEQYF. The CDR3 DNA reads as TGCAGCGCCGGGAGGGATCTTAACGAGCAGTACTTC.

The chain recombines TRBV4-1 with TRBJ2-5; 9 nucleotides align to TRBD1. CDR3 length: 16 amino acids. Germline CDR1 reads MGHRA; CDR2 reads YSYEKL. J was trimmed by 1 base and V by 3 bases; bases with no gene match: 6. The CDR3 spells CASSHTPGQGQETQYF. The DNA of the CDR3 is TGCGCCAGCAGCCATACACCGGGACAGGGCCAAGAGACCCAGTACTTC.

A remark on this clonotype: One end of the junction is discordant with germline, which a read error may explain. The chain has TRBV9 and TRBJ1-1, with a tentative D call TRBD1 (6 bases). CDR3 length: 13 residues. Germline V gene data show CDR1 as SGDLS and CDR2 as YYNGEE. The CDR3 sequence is CASSYTGHTEALF. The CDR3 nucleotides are TGTGCCAGCAGCTACACAGGGCACACTGAAGCTCTCTTT.

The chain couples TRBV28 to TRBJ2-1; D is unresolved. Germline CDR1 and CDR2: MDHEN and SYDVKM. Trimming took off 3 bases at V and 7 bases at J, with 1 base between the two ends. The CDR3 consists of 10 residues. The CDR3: CASSLNEQFF. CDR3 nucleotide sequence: TGTGCCAGCAGTTTGAATGAGCAGTTCTTC.

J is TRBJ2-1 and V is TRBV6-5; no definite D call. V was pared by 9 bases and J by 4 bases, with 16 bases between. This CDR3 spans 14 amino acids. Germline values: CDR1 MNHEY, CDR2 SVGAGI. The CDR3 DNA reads TGTGCCAGTTCGGGTCGTCCAGTATACAATGAGCAGTTCTTC. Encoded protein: CASSGRPVYNEQFF.

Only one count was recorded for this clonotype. The CDR3: CASSGGGYQETQYF. The CDR3 nucleotides read TGTGCCAGCAGCGGGGGGGGCTATCAAGAGACCCAGTACTTC. The genes are TRBV9 and TRBJ2-5, with D maybe TRBD2 (7 bases). The germline V and J ends were trimmed by 3 bases and 2 bases, with 11 bases remaining between them. Germline loops: CDR1 SGDLS, CDR2 YYNGEE. This CDR3 spans 14 amino acids.

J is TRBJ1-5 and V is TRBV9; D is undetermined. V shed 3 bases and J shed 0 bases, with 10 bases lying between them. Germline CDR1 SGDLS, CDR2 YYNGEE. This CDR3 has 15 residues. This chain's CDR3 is CASSAGSYSNQPQHF. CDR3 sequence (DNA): TGTGCCAGCAGCGCCGGAAGTTATAGCAATCAGCCCCAGCATTTT.

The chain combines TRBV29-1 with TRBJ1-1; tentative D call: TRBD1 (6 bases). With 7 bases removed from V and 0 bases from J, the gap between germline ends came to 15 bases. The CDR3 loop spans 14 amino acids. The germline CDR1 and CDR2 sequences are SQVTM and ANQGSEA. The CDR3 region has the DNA TGCAGCGCTGAGGGGGGTCAGATGAACACTGAAGCTTTCTTT. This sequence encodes CSAEGGQMNTEAFF.

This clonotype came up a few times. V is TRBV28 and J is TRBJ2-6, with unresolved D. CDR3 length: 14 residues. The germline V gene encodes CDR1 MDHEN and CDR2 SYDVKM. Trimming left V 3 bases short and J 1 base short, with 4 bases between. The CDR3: CASSFRSGANVLTF. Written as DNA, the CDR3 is TGTGCCAGCAGTTTTCGTTCTGGGGCCAACGTCCTGACTTTC.